The 9 T cell receptor beta chains reported below all come from one sample, sequenced in a study of blood T cell repertoires in COVID-19. Data came from immunoSEQ multiplex PCR; TCRdb stores just in-frame clones and leaves some out. The data contain tens of thousands of clones, about 83% of them singletons. The sample consisted of peripheral blood. Receptors were obtained from a human donor in a cohort sampled during active COVID-19.

This clone was counted only a few times. J is TRBJ2-7 and V is TRBV5-1; D may be TRBD2 (6 bases). The CDR3 sequence is 13 residues long. Deletions cut 4 bases from V and 6 bases from J, with 14 bases between. The germline gives CDR1 SGHRS, CDR2 YFSETQ. The CDR3 loop is CASSERGGIEQYF. The CDR3 DNA is TGCGCCAGCAGCGAACGTGGAGGGATCGAGCAGTACTTC.

The chain employs TRBV29-1 and TRBJ2-5; D is unclear. The germline V gene encodes CDR1 SQVTM and CDR2 ANQGSEA. The CDR3 runs 12 residues. V was clipped by 3 bases and J by 5 bases, with 10 bases between them. CDR3 protein: CSVDGQRETQYF. The CDR3 nucleotides are TGCAGCGTTGACGGCCAGAGGGAGACCCAGTACTTC. The full variable domain, with the rest looked up from reference TRBV29-1 and TRBJ2-5, is SAVISQKPSRDICQRGTSLTIQCQVDSQVTMMFWYRQQPGQSLTLIATANQGSEATYESGFVIDKFPISRPNLTFSTLTVSNMSPEDSSIYLCSVDGQRETQYFGPGTRLLVL.

The sample holds one count of this clone. The chain has TRBV2 and TRBJ2-1; 7 bases map to TRBD1. Germline CDR1 reads SNHLY; CDR2 reads FYNNEI. This CDR3 has 15 residues. The V segment lost 7 bases and the J segment 7 bases; nucleotides outside the gene matches: 13. In nucleotides, the CDR3 is TGTGCCAGCAATTTAGTTAGCACGACAGGGAATGAGCAGTTCTTC. Translating it yields CASNLVSTTGNEQFF.

This clone was picked up a small number of times. The CDR3 bases are TGTGCCAGCAGCCGGGGGGTCCTCTCTAGCACAGATACGCAGTATTTT. This encodes CASSRGVLSSTDTQYF. The chain carries TRBV7-3 and TRBJ2-3; 7 positions agree with TRBD2. CDR3 length: 16 amino acids. V lost 5 bases to trimming and J lost 0 bases; unmatched junction nucleotides: 8. CDR1 and CDR2 (germline): SGHTA, FQGTGA.

The chain uses TRBV5-1 and TRBJ2-3; maybe TRBD2 (5 bases). Germline CDR1 is SGHRS and CDR2 is YFSETQ. The CDR3 is made up of 15 amino acids. V shed 4 bases and J shed 4 bases, with 16 bases lying between them. CDR3 coding DNA: TGCGCCAGCAGCCGCCCCGTACTAGATCCAGATACGCAGTATTTT. Its translation: CASSRPVLDPDTQYF.

The gene calls are TRBV5-5 and TRBJ2-4, with D perhaps matching TRBD2 (5 bases). This CDR3 has 13 residues. Looked up from germline, CDR1 is SGHKS and CDR2 is YYEKEE (reference sequence). Trimming pared 5 bases from V and 9 bases from J, leaving 15 bases between. CDR3 bases: TGTGCCAGCAGTTCCAGCACGGGAAGCATTCAGTACTTC. It translates to CASSSSTGSIQYF.

A few counts support this clone. This rearrangement joins TRBV7-8 to TRBJ2-5; no clear D. CDR3 length: 14 residues. Germline V gives CDR1 SGHVS, CDR2 FQNEAQ. V was cut by 5 bases and J by 1 base, with 11 bases left in between. In DNA form, the CDR3 reads TGTGCCAGCAGCGAAAAGACAACCCAAGAGACCCAGTACTTC. Translated, it gives CASSEKTTQETQYF.

This clone was observed a handful of times. DNA for the CDR3: TGTGCCAGCAGCTTAGGGGACAGGGGGCGCCCGATGACTGAAGCTTTCTTT. This encodes CASSLGDRGRPMTEAFF. This chain joins TRBV7-2 and TRBJ1-1; 12 nucleotides match TRBD1. Germline assignment: CDR1 SGHTA and CDR2 FQGNSA. The CDR3 extends over 17 amino acids. V trimming: 1 base; J trimming: 5 bases; junction bases outside the gene matches: 8.

V and J are TRBV28 and TRBJ2-2; 8 bases line up with TRBD2. The germline gives CDR1 MDHEN, CDR2 SYDVKM. V was pared by 6 bases and J by 5 bases, with 5 bases of the junction left unmatched. CDR3 length: 14 residues. The CDR3 protein is CASSLGGRTGELFF. The DNA of the CDR3 is TGTGCCAGCAGCCTAGGCGGGAGGACCGGGGAGCTGTTTTTT.